This T cell receptor beta chain was observed in a study of cytomegalovirus exposure and HLA in healthy donors. Looked up from germline, CDR1 is MNHNS and CDR2 is SASEGT. The length of the CDR3 is 15 residues. The trim removed 1 base at V and 4 bases at J, leaving 6 bases unmatched. PCR employed 60 Vbeta and 13 Jbeta primers. TCRdb's table, derived via immunoSEQ multiplex PCR, lists solely in-frame clones and lacks some. This table has a few hundred thousand clones, 70% to 90% appearing once. The TCR was taken from a man aged 25-40 years in good health and CMV-seronegative. Sequencing was performed on PBMCs. This chain links TRBV6-1 with TRBJ1-2; 7 bases fit TRBD1. The CDR3 nucleotides are TGTGCCAGCAGTGAAGTTGGGGGACAGAGCTATGGCTACACCTTC. Encoded protein: CASSEVGGQSYGYTF.